The clone carrying this T cell receptor beta chain was detected a few times. The length of the CDR3 is 17 residues. V shed 0 bases and J 0 bases; nucleotides not matched to a gene: 4. Germline CDR1 ENHRY, CDR2 SYGVKD. These data come from a study of blood T cell repertoires in COVID-19. Method: immunoSEQ multiplex PCR; TCRdb's copy keeps in-frame clones and lacks some. The sample includes 400,000 to 450,000 clones, about 91% of them seen just once. Material: peripheral blood. The origin of this receptor is a woman aged 45 to 65 with COVID-19, enrolled during active disease. The chain employs TRBV10-3 and TRBJ1-3, with 8 bases fitting TRBD1. The CDR3: CAISESFGQGSGNTIYF. As DNA, the CDR3 is TGTGCCATCAGTGAGTCTTTTGGACAGGGCTCTGGAAACACCATATATTTT.